This TCR beta chain originates from a study of blood T cell repertoires in COVID-19. Per the study methods: Reference gene primer amplification gave estimated nucleated cell counts. The data were produced by immunoSEQ multiplex PCR, yet TCRdb's version contains in-frame clones alone and is incomplete. V, J and clone size reflect that table, while D and trimming were determined from the DNA. The table includes roughly 410,000 clones, 87% detected once. There are 16 residues in the CDR3. V lost 5 bases and J lost 2; bases outside the gene matches: 8. Germline CDR1 SGHNT, CDR2 YENEEA. Sample: peripheral blood. The sequence was collected from a woman in her sixties or seventies with COVID-19, enrolled during active disease. The V and J genes are TRBV11-3 and TRBJ2-2; 7 nucleotides line up with TRBD2. CDR3 residues: CASSPPSGVNTGELFF. As DNA, the CDR3 is TGTGCCAGCAGCCCCCCCAGCGGGGTTAACACCGGGGAGCTGTTTTTT.